This entry is about one T cell receptor beta chain. This sample stems from a study of neoadjuvant anti-PD-1 for oral cavity cancer. Study-level background: Around day 43, patients without progression received a fourth nivolumab dose before surgery.

TCRdb's table, derived via immunoSEQ multiplex PCR, lists solely in-frame clones and lacks some. This sample has roughly 7,000 clones, with 76% found just once. Patients had newly diagnosed, untreated stage II-IVA oral cavity squamous cell carcinoma. Cohort: HPV-negative, locally advanced oral cavity squamous cell carcinoma patients. The sequencing used PBMCs, collected before nivolumab (anti-PD-1) treatment. The sequence came from a person between 35 and 79 years old with oral cavity squamous cell carcinoma.

CDR3 residues: CASSQGTGTGERGSPLHF. For the CDR3, the DNA is TGCGCCAGCAGCCAAGGGACCGGGACAGGGGAACGAGGCTCACCCCTCCACTTT. The V gene is TRBV4-3, the J gene TRBJ1-6; TRBD1 matches 10 bases. This CDR3 has 18 amino acids. Trimming at V came to 1 base and at J to 10 bases, leaving 13 bases not matched to a gene. Germline values: CDR1 LGHNA, CDR2 YSLEER.